Listed below are T cell receptor beta chains from one sample, sequenced in a study of blood T cell repertoires in COVID-19. Using immunoSEQ multiplex PCR, the repertoire was profiled, and TCRdb retains in-frame clones only, with some absent. The sample carries fewer than 700,000 clones, approximately 91% recorded once. Material: peripheral blood. These receptors were taken from a woman aged 45 to 65 with COVID-19, enrolled during active disease. Each CDR3 is given with its conserved first and last residue. D genes are given only for firm matches. Size is omitted from some rows. Given values are once, few, many or a class for expanded clones.

j_call: TRBJ1-1; d_call: .; v_call: TRBV3-1/TRBV3-2; clone_size: few; cdr3_aa: CASSEAGRTEAFF; cdr3_nt: TGTGCCAGCAGTGAAGCCGGGAGGACTGAAGCTTTCTTT
j_call: TRBJ1-6; d_call: TRBD1; v_call: TRBV6-5; clone_size: .; cdr3_aa: CASSAGTGPSPLHF; cdr3_nt: TGTGCCAGCAGCGCCGGGACAGGGCCTTCACCCCTCCACTTT
j_call: TRBJ1-2; d_call: TRBD1; v_call: TRBV10-2; clone_size: .; cdr3_aa: CASGTGLYGYTF; cdr3_nt: TGCGCCAGCGGGACAGGGCTCTATGGCTACACCTTC
j_call: TRBJ2-7; d_call: TRBD1; v_call: TRBV7-2; clone_size: .; cdr3_aa: CASSTKTGGNEQYF; cdr3_nt: TGTGCCAGCAGCACAAAGACAGGGGGTAACGAGCAGTACTTC
j_call: TRBJ1-4; d_call: .; v_call: TRBV5-1; clone_size: .; cdr3_aa: CASSLEAGFGRAEKLFF; cdr3_nt: TGCGCCAGCAGCTTGGAGGCAGGGTTTGGGCGTGCTGAAAAACTGTTTTTT
j_call: TRBJ1-2; d_call: .; v_call: TRBV5-4; clone_size: .; cdr3_aa: CASSLGGPSDYGYTF; cdr3_nt: TGTGCCAGCAGCTTGGGCGGTCCCTCGGACTATGGCTACACCTTC
j_call: TRBJ1-1; d_call: TRBD1; v_call: TRBV7-9; clone_size: .; cdr3_aa: CASSRGQAYTEAFF; cdr3_nt: TGTGCCAGCAGCCGGGGACAGGCTTACACTGAAGCTTTCTTT
j_call: TRBJ2-1; d_call: TRBD2; v_call: TRBV4-2; clone_size: .; cdr3_aa: CASSHLTSGRDNEQFF; cdr3_nt: TGTGCCAGCAGCCACTTAACTAGCGGGAGGGACAATGAGCAGTTCTTC
j_call: TRBJ1-4; d_call: TRBD1; v_call: TRBV6-1; clone_size: once; cdr3_aa: CASSETGNFDEKLFF; cdr3_nt: TGTGCCAGCAGTGAGACAGGGAACTTTGATGAAAAACTGTTTTTT
j_call: TRBJ1-1; d_call: .; v_call: TRBV5-8; clone_size: .; cdr3_aa: CASSLLGRPTEAFF; cdr3_nt: TGTGCCAGCAGCTTGCTGGGCAGGCCCACTGAAGCTTTCTTT
j_call: TRBJ2-1; d_call: TRBD2; v_call: TRBV2; clone_size: .; cdr3_aa: CASSPRLAGWFF; cdr3_nt: TGTGCCAGCAGTCCGCGACTAGCGGGGTGGTTCTTC
j_call: TRBJ1-2; d_call: .; v_call: TRBV5-1; clone_size: .; cdr3_aa: CASSLETGSYGYTF; cdr3_nt: TGCGCCAGCAGCTTGGAGACTGGTAGCTATGGCTACACCTTC
j_call: TRBJ2-7; d_call: TRBD1; v_call: TRBV5-1; clone_size: .; cdr3_aa: CASSLVGGNEQYF; cdr3_nt: TGCGCCAGCAGCTTGGTAGGGGGCAACGAGCAGTACTTC
j_call: TRBJ1-3; d_call: .; v_call: TRBV28; clone_size: once; cdr3_aa: CASSLFSGSSGNTIYF; cdr3_nt: TGTGCCAGCAGTTTATTCTCGGGGAGCTCTGGAAACACCATATATTTT
j_call: TRBJ2-7; d_call: .; v_call: TRBV3-1/TRBV3-2; clone_size: few; cdr3_aa: CASSRAHGSYEQYF; cdr3_nt: TGTGCCAGCAGCCGCGCCCACGGGTCCTACGAGCAGTACTTC
j_call: TRBJ2-6; d_call: TRBD1; v_call: TRBV2; clone_size: .; cdr3_aa: CASSTPSPDRGNYRVSGANVLTF; cdr3_nt: TGTGCCAGCAGTACCCCCTCCCCGGACAGGGGGAACTATCGTGTGTCTGGGGCCAACGTCCTGACTTTC
j_call: TRBJ2-2; d_call: .; v_call: TRBV7-9; clone_size: .; cdr3_aa: CASSPLGGELFF; cdr3_nt: TGTGCCAGCAGCCCGCTAGGCGGGGAGCTGTTTTTT
j_call: TRBJ1-3; d_call: TRBD1; v_call: TRBV18; clone_size: .; cdr3_aa: CASSPVPGGSGNTIYF; cdr3_nt: TGTGCCAGCTCACCTGTCCCAGGGGGCTCTGGAAACACCATATATTTT
j_call: TRBJ1-4; d_call: TRBD1; v_call: TRBV9; clone_size: .; cdr3_aa: CASSVRQGGEKLFF; cdr3_nt: TGTGCCAGCAGCGTACGACAGGGGGGTGAAAAACTGTTTTTT
j_call: TRBJ2-7; d_call: .; v_call: TRBV6-5; clone_size: .; cdr3_aa: CASTPPHGGRDEQYF; cdr3_nt: TGTGCCAGCACCCCCCCCCACGGGGGGCGAGACGAGCAGTACTTC
j_call: TRBJ1-1; d_call: .; v_call: TRBV5-1; clone_size: .; cdr3_aa: CASSSPVTLNTEAFF; cdr3_nt: TGCGCCAGCAGCTCACCCGTGACTTTGAACACTGAAGCTTTCTTT
j_call: TRBJ2-7; d_call: .; v_call: TRBV29-1; clone_size: .; cdr3_aa: CSVYSRRGYEQYF; cdr3_nt: TGCAGCGTTTACTCCCGCAGAGGCTACGAGCAGTACTTC
j_call: TRBJ1-4; d_call: TRBD1; v_call: TRBV5-8; clone_size: .; cdr3_aa: CASSSSGTGVSQRF; cdr3_nt: TGTGCCAGCAGCTCCTCCGGGACAGGGGTGAGTCAGCGTTTT
j_call: TRBJ2-7; d_call: TRBD2; v_call: TRBV19; clone_size: few; cdr3_aa: CASSKGPSGGASYEQYF; cdr3_nt: TGTGCCAGTAGTAAGGGGCCTAGCGGGGGGGCCTCTTACGAGCAGTACTTC
j_call: TRBJ2-1; d_call: TRBD1; v_call: TRBV12-5; clone_size: .; cdr3_aa: CASGLDRQGWDEQFF; cdr3_nt: TGTGCTAGTGGTTTGGACCGACAGGGTTGGGATGAGCAGTTCTTC
j_call: TRBJ2-2; d_call: .; v_call: TRBV7-2; clone_size: .; cdr3_aa: CASRLGGGAGELFF; cdr3_nt: TGTGCCAGCAGACTCGGCGGAGGGGCCGGGGAGCTGTTTTTT
j_call: TRBJ1-3; d_call: .; v_call: TRBV3-1/TRBV3-2; clone_size: .; cdr3_aa: CASSQNLRQTTIYF; cdr3_nt: TGTGCCAGCAGCCAAAACCTGAGGCAAACCACCATATATTTT
j_call: TRBJ1-2; d_call: TRBD1; v_call: TRBV5-1; clone_size: once; cdr3_aa: CASSPGDRGGYGYTF; cdr3_nt: TGCGCCAGCAGCCCCGGGGACAGGGGAGGCTATGGCTACACCTTC
j_call: TRBJ2-5; d_call: TRBD1; v_call: TRBV2; clone_size: few; cdr3_aa: CASSWDRTQETQYF; cdr3_nt: TGTGCCAGCAGTTGGGACAGGACCCAAGAGACCCAGTACTTC
j_call: TRBJ2-7; d_call: .; v_call: TRBV14; clone_size: .; cdr3_aa: CASSQANYEQYF; cdr3_nt: TGTGCCAGCAGCCAAGCAAACTACGAGCAGTACTTC
j_call: TRBJ1-1; d_call: TRBD1; v_call: TRBV19; clone_size: .; cdr3_aa: CASSPRPGQENTEAFF; cdr3_nt: TGTGCCAGTAGTCCCCGACCGGGACAGGAGAACACTGAAGCTTTCTTT
j_call: TRBJ1-3; d_call: TRBD1; v_call: TRBV19; clone_size: .; cdr3_aa: CASSMAGGYSGNTIYF; cdr3_nt: TGTGCCAGTAGTATGGCAGGGGGCTACTCTGGAAACACCATATATTTT
j_call: TRBJ2-2; d_call: .; v_call: TRBV10-2; clone_size: .; cdr3_aa: CASRQGTGSAGELFF; cdr3_nt: TGCGCCAGCAGACAGGGTACAGGTTCGGCCGGGGAGCTGTTTTTT
j_call: TRBJ2-7; d_call: .; v_call: TRBV6-5; clone_size: once; cdr3_aa: CASDPRGSDEQYF; cdr3_nt: TGTGCCAGCGACCCCAGAGGGAGTGACGAGCAGTACTTC
j_call: TRBJ2-1; d_call: TRBD2; v_call: TRBV11-2; clone_size: .; cdr3_aa: CASSLVSGGRNEQFF; cdr3_nt: TGTGCCAGCAGTCTGGTCAGCGGGGGGCGAAATGAGCAGTTCTTC
j_call: TRBJ1-1; d_call: TRBD1; v_call: TRBV10-2; clone_size: .; cdr3_aa: CASSRTGQGAEAFF; cdr3_nt: TGCGCCAGCAGTAGAACGGGACAGGGGGCTGAAGCTTTCTTT
j_call: TRBJ2-2; d_call: TRBD1; v_call: TRBV10-3; clone_size: .; cdr3_aa: CAISRGQVNTGELFF; cdr3_nt: TGTGCCATCAGCCGGGGACAGGTTAACACCGGGGAGCTGTTTTTT
j_call: TRBJ2-5; d_call: .; v_call: TRBV9; clone_size: .; cdr3_aa: CASSVEGDPTGETQYF; cdr3_nt: TGTGCCAGCAGCGTAGAGGGGGACCCTACCGGGGAGACCCAGTACTTC
j_call: TRBJ1-5; d_call: .; v_call: TRBV24-1; clone_size: .; cdr3_aa: CATSTENFNQPQHF; cdr3_nt: TGTGCCACCAGTACAGAAAACTTCAATCAGCCCCAGCATTTT
j_call: TRBJ2-7; d_call: .; v_call: TRBV18; clone_size: .; cdr3_aa: CASSPGFQYEQYF; cdr3_nt: TGTGCCAGCTCACCAGGCTTCCAGTACGAGCAGTACTTC
j_call: TRBJ2-5; d_call: .; v_call: TRBV2; clone_size: once; cdr3_aa: CASSPQGGQETQYF; cdr3_nt: TGTGCCAGCAGTCCACAGGGAGGGCAAGAGACCCAGTACTTC
j_call: TRBJ2-3; d_call: TRBD2; v_call: TRBV19; clone_size: .; cdr3_aa: CASSIGIAGDLTDTQYF; cdr3_nt: TGTGCCAGTAGTATAGGGATAGCGGGGGACCTAACAGATACGCAGTATTTT
j_call: TRBJ1-5; d_call: .; v_call: TRBV29-1; clone_size: few; cdr3_aa: CSVEDETGNQPQHF; cdr3_nt: TGCAGCGTTGAAGATGAAACAGGTAACCAGCCCCAGCATTTT
j_call: TRBJ2-1; d_call: TRBD2; v_call: TRBV24-1; clone_size: .; cdr3_aa: CATSDPSGTSNGEQFF; cdr3_nt: TGTGCCACCAGTGACCCCTCCGGGACTAGCAACGGTGAGCAGTTCTTC
j_call: TRBJ1-2; d_call: TRBD1; v_call: TRBV28; clone_size: .; cdr3_aa: CASSLPGQGNYGYTF; cdr3_nt: TGTGCCAGCAGTTTACCGGGACAGGGTAACTATGGCTACACCTTC
j_call: TRBJ2-3; d_call: .; v_call: TRBV5-4; clone_size: .; cdr3_aa: CASSFASTTDTQYF; cdr3_nt: TGTGCCAGCAGCTTTGCCTCTACCACAGATACGCAGTATTTT
j_call: TRBJ1-3; d_call: .; v_call: TRBV28; clone_size: once; cdr3_aa: CASKRSGNTIYF; cdr3_nt: TGTGCCAGCAAGCGCTCTGGAAACACCATATATTTT
j_call: TRBJ1-1; d_call: TRBD1; v_call: TRBV6-5; clone_size: .; cdr3_aa: CASSYGQGRAFF; cdr3_nt: TGTGCCAGCAGTTACGGACAGGGACGAGCTTTCTTT
j_call: TRBJ1-5; d_call: .; v_call: TRBV2; clone_size: .; cdr3_aa: CASRDMHGFSNQPQHF; cdr3_nt: TGTGCCAGCAGGGACATGCATGGGTTCAGCAATCAGCCCCAGCATTTT
j_call: TRBJ1-6; d_call: TRBD1; v_call: TRBV2; clone_size: .; cdr3_aa: CASGSGTGRNSPLHF; cdr3_nt: TGTGCCAGCGGGTCCGGGACAGGGCGCAATTCACCCCTCCACTTT
j_call: TRBJ2-4; d_call: .; v_call: TRBV6-5; clone_size: few; cdr3_aa: CASSYGSRQYF; cdr3_nt: TGTGCCAGCAGTTACGGCTCAAGACAGTACTTC
j_call: TRBJ1-2; d_call: .; v_call: TRBV30; clone_size: .; cdr3_aa: CAWSGQQRDGGYTF; cdr3_nt: TGTGCCTGGAGTGGCCAACAGAGGGATGGTGGCTACACCTTC
j_call: TRBJ2-6; d_call: TRBD2; v_call: TRBV29-1; clone_size: .; cdr3_aa: CSVEASGLLSSGANVLTF; cdr3_nt: TGCAGCGTTGAAGCTAGCGGGTTGCTAAGCTCTGGGGCCAACGTCCTGACTTTC
j_call: TRBJ1-1; d_call: .; v_call: TRBV5-6; clone_size: .; cdr3_aa: CASSLGGGVGTEAFF; cdr3_nt: TGTGCCAGCAGCCTCGGGGGAGGAGTGGGCACTGAAGCTTTCTTT
j_call: TRBJ1-1; d_call: .; v_call: TRBV2; clone_size: .; cdr3_aa: CASRGGPEAFF; cdr3_nt: TGTGCCAGCAGGGGGGGGCCTGAAGCTTTCTTT